This is a list of T cell receptor beta chains from one sample in a study of beta chain features in type 1 diabetes. Libraries were prepared by immunoSEQ multiplex PCR; TCRdb keeps only in-frame clonotypes and omits some of them. Of around 250,000 clones in the sample, approximately 14% are singletons; the top ten hold over 0.015%. Sequencing input: naive CD4+ T cells from blood. The receptor source for this set is a man aged 25-45 years with type 1 diabetes. The CDR3 runs from the conserved cysteine through the conserved F or W. Each record gives: V gene, clone size, D gene, J gene, CDR3 protein, CDR3 DNA. A D gene is named only where the DNA matches it firmly. Rows give clone size only sometimes, using once, few, many, or a class for an expanded clone.

TRBV6-6	.	.	TRBJ2-1	CASSYSGSGYNEQFF	TGTGCCAGCAGTTACTCAGGTTCGGGCTACAATGAGCAGTTCTTC
TRBV27	.	.	TRBJ2-1	CASSPAYSGYNEQFF	TGTGCCAGCAGTCCCGCATATTCCGGGTACAATGAGCAGTTCTTC
TRBV7-8	.	TRBD2	TRBJ2-5	CASSFLAGRQETQYF	TGTGCCAGCAGCTTCCTAGCGGGAAGGCAAGAGACCCAGTACTTC
TRBV19	.	TRBD1	TRBJ1-5	CASSTQGRQPQHF	TGTGCCAGTAGCACACAGGGGCGTCAGCCCCAGCATTTT
TRBV5-1	few	TRBD1	TRBJ2-1	CASSLEGLTGVDEQFF	TGCGCCAGCAGCTTGGAAGGTCTAACAGGGGTGGATGAGCAGTTCTTC
TRBV23-1	few	.	TRBJ2-1	CASSPLTDIANEQFF	TGCGCCAGCAGCCCACTTACGGACATTGCAAATGAGCAGTTCTTC
TRBV7-9	few	TRBD1	TRBJ2-3	CASSTLDREYTDTQYF	TGTGCCAGCAGCACCTTGGACAGGGAATATACAGATACGCAGTATTTT
TRBV5-1	.	TRBD1	TRBJ1-5	CASSLGPGTGDAQPQHF	TGCGCCAGCAGCTTAGGGCCGGGGACAGGGGATGCTCAGCCCCAGCATTTT
TRBV9	.	TRBD2	TRBJ2-3	CASSVVSSGSTDTQYF	TGTGCCAGCAGCGTAGTGTCTAGCGGGAGCACAGATACGCAGTATTTT
TRBV7-9	.	TRBD2	TRBJ2-1	CASSLNSGSSYNEQFF	TGTGCCAGCAGTTTAAATAGCGGGAGCTCCTACAATGAGCAGTTCTTC
TRBV5-1	few	TRBD2	TRBJ2-1	CASSALAGGENEQFF	TGCGCCAGCAGCGCACTAGCGGGAGGGGAAAATGAGCAGTTCTTC
TRBV18	once	TRBD2	TRBJ2-7	CASSPGLYYEQYF	TGTGCCAGCTCTCCGGGACTATACTACGAGCAGTACTTC
TRBV7-9	.	.	TRBJ2-1	CATPGSASYNEQFF	TGTGCCACCCCGGGGTCGGCGTCCTACAATGAGCAGTTCTTC
TRBV7-9	.	TRBD2	TRBJ2-1	CASSLVGGYNEQFF	TGTGCCAGCAGCTTAGTGGGAGGGTACAATGAGCAGTTCTTC
TRBV21-1	.	.	TRBJ2-7	CASSKGGSGGCEQYF	TGTGCCAGCAGCAAAGGGGGAAGCGGCGGTTGCGAGCAGTACTTC
TRBV7-2	.	TRBD2	TRBJ2-7	CASSLAAGGPYEQYF	TGTGCCAGCAGCTTAGCTGCGGGAGGGCCCTACGAGCAGTACTTC
TRBV10-3	few	.	TRBJ2-3	CAISWRQASTSTDTQYF	TGTGCCATCAGTTGGCGACAGGCATCGACCAGCACAGATACGCAGTATTTT
TRBV29-1	.	TRBD2	TRBJ2-1	CSVGLAGALSEQFF	TGCAGCGTTGGACTAGCGGGAGCCCTAAGTGAGCAGTTCTTC